This T cell receptor beta chain was documented in a study of OX40 agonist ivuxolimab in advanced cancers. The study in broad terms: The costimulatory receptor OX40 (CD134) was targeted by ivuxolimab, a fully human IgG2 agonistic monoclonal antibody. Intravenous ivuxolimab was administered to patients every 2 weeks at six dose levels: 0.01, 0.1, 0.3, 1.5, 3 and 10 mg/kg. Of the approximately 50 dose-escalation patients, hepatocellular carcinoma was present in around 19, melanoma in approximately 15, renal cell carcinoma in 9 and head and neck cancer in 9. In the dose-escalation cohort, 82.7% of patients were male, and the mean age was 60 years with a range of roughly 23 to 79. Patients were allowed to have had prior anti-PD-1, anti-PD-L1 or anti-CTLA-4 therapy, and approximately 40% of the dose-escalation patients had been treated with checkpoint inhibitors. Partial responses occurred in three dose-escalation patients: two with cutaneous melanoma and one with hepatocellular carcinoma. Peripheral TCRbeta sequencing aimed to test whether ivuxolimab altered TCR sequence diversity and caused clonal T-cell expansion. The monotherapy dose-escalation portion (N ≈ 52 patients) of the phase I ivuxolimab trial is reported in the paper.

Regarding this clone: No antigen is known for it. No clone much larger than this one lies a single base away; base qualities are absent.

The trial excluded patients who had a history of autoimmune disease or who were on systemic immunosuppression. Peripheral blood for TCR sequencing was drawn from every dose cohort at baseline, at cycle 4 day 1 and at cycle 7 day 1. Samples came from an open-label, multicenter, first-in-human phase I dose-escalation trial of ivuxolimab. Adults with locally advanced or metastatic melanoma, renal cell, hepatocellular, or head and neck squamous cell carcinoma were enrolled in the trial. Before TCR sequencing, CD4+ T cells and CD8+ T cells were sorted from peripheral blood as separate populations. Genomic DNA was extracted from sorted cells for sequencing of the TCRbeta CDR3 region. The immunoSEQ Assay was used for sequencing of TCRbeta CDR3 regions. Drawn from immuneACCESS, this table holds only the in-frame rearrangements with V and J called that TCRdb kept. Clones are partly lost; checked studies trace under half to an unresolved V gene and leave the rest unexplained. The sample table contains 55,000 to 70,000 clones; only one count was recorded for 84% of them. The leading ten clones occupy 4.6% of the sample.

Germline trimming amounts to 3 bases on V and 6 bases on J, with 8 as the count of junction bases outside the gene matches. The germline V gene (reference sequence) supplies CDR1 LNHDA and CDR2 SQIVND. The CDR3 sequence holds 15 residues, the cysteine and phenylalanine included. Only the CDR3 region is kept as DNA, spanning 45 bases read in frame from base 1. Study-wide findings and limitations: Low levels of normalized T-cell clonal expansion were also seen in some patients who did not respond. In partial responders in the 0.1-3.0 mg/kg groups, normalized peripheral clonal expansion was found to be among the lowest, especially among CD8+ T cells. The antigen specificity of the clonally expanded peripheral T cells was not determined. After ivuxolimab, more expanded clones were found on average in CD8+ T cells than in CD4+ T cells. At doses of 0.1 to 3.0 mg/kg, clonal expansion of both CD4+ and CD8+ blood T cells was observed from baseline to week 6.

This receptor was obtained from an adult with an advanced solid tumor such as melanoma, head and neck, liver or kidney cancer. The sequence is built from TRBV19 and TRBJ2-5; 9 central bases correspond to TRBD2. Here the sequenced sample was CD4+ or CD8+ T cells sorted from blood, taken in a trial of the OX40 agonist ivuxolimab. The CDR3 region reads CASSIPCGRGQTQYF. DNA sequence: TGTGCCAGTAGTATCCCCTGCGGGAGGGGGCAGACCCAGTACTTC. Full variable domain (CDR3 extended with the reference TRBV19 and TRBJ2-5 proteins): DGGITQSPKYLFRKEGQNVTLSCEQNLNHDAMYWYRQDPGQGLRLIYYSQIVNDFQKGDIAEGYSVSREKKESFPLTVTSAQKNPTAFYLCASSIPCGRGQTQYFGPGTRLLVL.